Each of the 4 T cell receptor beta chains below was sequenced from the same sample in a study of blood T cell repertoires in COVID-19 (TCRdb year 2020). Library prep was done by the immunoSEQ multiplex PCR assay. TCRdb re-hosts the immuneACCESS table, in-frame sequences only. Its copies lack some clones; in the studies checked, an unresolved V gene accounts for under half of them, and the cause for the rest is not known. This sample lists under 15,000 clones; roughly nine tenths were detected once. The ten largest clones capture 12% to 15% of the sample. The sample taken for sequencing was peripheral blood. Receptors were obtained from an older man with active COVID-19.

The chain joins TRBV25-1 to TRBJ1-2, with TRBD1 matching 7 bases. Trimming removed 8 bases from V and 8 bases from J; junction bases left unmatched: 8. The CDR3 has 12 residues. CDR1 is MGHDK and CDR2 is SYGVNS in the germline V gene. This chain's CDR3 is CASLPTGEGYTF. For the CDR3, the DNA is TGTGCCAGCCTCCCTACAGGGGAGGGCTACACCTTC.

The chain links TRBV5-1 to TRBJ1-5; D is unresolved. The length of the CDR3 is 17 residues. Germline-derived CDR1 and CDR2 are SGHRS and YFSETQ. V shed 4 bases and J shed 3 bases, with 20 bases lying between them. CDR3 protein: CASSPSPGSYPNQPQHF. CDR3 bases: TGCGCCAGCAGCCCAAGCCCCGGGAGCTACCCCAATCAGCCCCAGCATTTT.

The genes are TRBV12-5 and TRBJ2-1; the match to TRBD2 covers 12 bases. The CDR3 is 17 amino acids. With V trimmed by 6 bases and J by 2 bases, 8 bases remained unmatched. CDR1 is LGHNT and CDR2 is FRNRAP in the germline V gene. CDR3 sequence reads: CASGPPTSGGPYNEQFF. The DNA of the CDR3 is TGTGCTAGTGGCCCGCCGACTAGCGGGGGACCCTACAATGAGCAGTTCTTC.

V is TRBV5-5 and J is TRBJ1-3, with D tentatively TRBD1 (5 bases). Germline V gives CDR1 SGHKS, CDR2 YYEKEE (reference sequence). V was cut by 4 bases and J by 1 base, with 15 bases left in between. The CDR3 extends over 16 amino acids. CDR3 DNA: TGTGCCAGCAGCCCAGGGTTAATGGGGTCTGGAAACACCATATATTTT. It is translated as CASSPGLMGSGNTIYF.